The 8 T cell receptor beta chains below come from one sample, sequenced in a study of T cells in Graves' hyperthyroidism and ophthalmopathy. Researchers amplified the TCR beta CDR3 regions from RNA transcripts. HTBI primers were used for first-round RT-PCR of the TCR CDR3. TCRdb analysed the multiplex PCR reads with MiXCR anew, one entry per CDR3 protein. There are about 180,000 distinct CDR3 sequences in the sample; 17% occur only once, and roughly 30% lies in the top ten. Specimen: blood. The receptors originated from a woman aged 50 to 60 with Graves' hyperthyroidism.

This clonotype was seen ten or more times. The chain combines TRBV11-2 with TRBJ2-3; D gene ambiguous. Germline values: CDR1 SGHAT, CDR2 FQNNGV. This CDR3 has 16 residues. Trimming stripped 2 bases from V and 0 bases from J, with 12 bases between. CDR3 DNA: TGTGCCAGCAGCTTATCCCCTACAACAAGCACAGATACGCAGTATTTT. Amino acid sequence: CASSLSPTTSTDTQYF.

This chain connects TRBV5-1 to TRBJ1-1; D possibly corresponds to TRBD1 (6 bases). The V and J ends lost 0 bases and 2 bases respectively, with 14 bases between them. The CDR3 totals 16 residues. Germline V CDR1 and CDR2: SGHRS, YFSETQ. The CDR3 bases are TGCGCCAGCAGCTTGGTGGGGGGCGCGACAAACACTGAAGCTTTCTTT. It codes for CASSLVGGATNTEAFF.

This clonotype was recorded many times. The V and J genes are TRBV9 and TRBJ1-2, with a tentative D call TRBD1 (6 bases). V lost 3 bases and J lost 7, with 10 bases in between. In germline, CDR1 is SGDLS, CDR2 YYNGEE. The CDR3 consists of 12 residues. The CDR3 DNA is TGTGCCAGCAGCGAGCAGGGGAGTGGCTACACCTTC. This translates into CASSEQGSGYTF.

Ten or more counts support this clonotype. The gene calls are TRBV7-9 and TRBJ2-1; the D gene is possibly TRBD2 (6 bases). The CDR3 extends over 15 amino acids. Trimming stripped 1 base from V and 5 bases from J, with 12 bases between. Germline V gene data show CDR1 as SEHNR and CDR2 as FQNEAQ (reference sequence). The CDR3 is CASSLGLVGHNEQFF. Written as DNA, the CDR3 is TGTGCCAGCAGCTTAGGACTAGTTGGGCACAATGAGCAGTTCTTC.

This clonotype has a count of ten or more. The rearrangement links TRBV2 to TRBJ2-1, with D unclear. Germline CDR1 is SNHLY and CDR2 is FYNNEI. V lost 5 bases and J 4 bases, leaving 6 bases between the germline ends. This CDR3 has 12 amino acids. CDR3 coding DNA: TGTGCCAGCAGTCCCGGGTACAATGAGCAGTTCTTC. This codes for CASSPGYNEQFF. The full variable domain, in which reference TRBV2 and TRBJ2-1 provide the parts outside the CDR3, is EPEVTQTPSHQVTQMGQEVILRCVPISNHLYFYWYRQILGQKVEFLVSFYNNEISEKSEIFDDQFSVERPDGSNFTLKIRSTKLEDSAMYFCASSPGYNEQFFGPGTRLTVL.

V usage is TRBV6-1 and J usage is TRBJ2-1; TRBD2 matches 9 bases. Germline V CDR1 and CDR2: MNHNS, SASEGT. J lost 5 bases, V lost 6 bases, and 8 bases had no gene match. This CDR3 has 15 amino acids. CDR3 loop: CASRTGLARNNEQFF. In DNA form, the CDR3 reads TGTGCCAGCAGAACCGGACTAGCGCGGAACAATGAGCAGTTCTTC.

At least ten counts were recorded for this clonotype. The chain joins TRBV20-1 to TRBJ1-2; tentative D call: TRBD1 (5 bases). Trimming removed 1 base at V and 5 bases at J, with 14 bases between. CDR1 DFQATT and CDR2 SNEGSKA come from the germline V gene (reference sequence). This CDR3 has 14 amino acids. CDR3 in amino acids: CSARGLGAEYGYTF. The CDR3 DNA sequence: TGCAGTGCTAGAGGTTTAGGGGCGGAGTATGGCTACACCTTC.

The rearrangement uses TRBV27 and TRBJ1-5; D gene ambiguous. Trimming shortened V by 4 bases and J by 0 bases, and 7 bases separated the two germline ends. This CDR3 has 14 amino acids. Germline CDR1 and CDR2: MNHEY and SMNVEV (reference sequence). CDR3 coding DNA: TGTGCCAGCAGTTATAGTGATAGCAATCAGCCCCAGCATTTT. It specifies CASSYSDSNQPQHF.